A single sample is the source of the 26 T cell receptor beta chains below, sequenced in a study of T-cell memory formation after mild COVID-19. TCRdb passed the 5' RACE reads through MiXCR, listing each CDR3 protein once. Among around 430,000 distinct CDR3 sequences listed, 16% were seen once. The material sequenced was PBMCs or a T cell subset sorted from them (not recorded which). The receptor source for this set is a young man who had mild COVID-19 (a few samples of this study predate the infection). Cell type and time point are not known.

This clonotype was seen many times. The chain joins TRBV5-1 to TRBJ2-1; TRBD1 matches 10 bases. V trimming: 6 bases; J trimming: 7 bases; junction bases outside the gene matches: 7. CDR3 length: 14 amino acids. Germline-derived CDR1 and CDR2 are SGHRS and YFSETQ. This chain's CDR3 is CASIDRGQGNEQFF. The CDR3, as DNA: TGCGCCAGCATCGACAGGGGGCAAGGGAATGAGCAGTTCTTC.

A note on this clonotype: Relative to the germline gene, one junction end is altered; a read error may explain this. In nucleotides, the CDR3 is TGTGCCAGCAGCCCCCCGATCTTC. Its translation is CASSPPIF. This chain links TRBV14 with TRBJ2-4; D not certain. CDR3 length: 8 residues. CDR1 SGHDN and CDR2 FVKESK come from the germline V gene.

The V call is TRBV7-2, the J call TRBJ1-2, with a possible D match to TRBD1 (5 bases). CDR1 and CDR2 from the germline V gene are SGHTA and FQGNSA. V shed 5 bases and J shed 5 bases, with 9 bases lying between them. CDR3 length equals 12 residues. The CDR3, as DNA: TGTGCCAGCAGCGGGGGTGTATATGGCTACACCTTC. Translated, it gives CASSGGVYGYTF.

V is TRBV9 and J is TRBJ1-2; TRBD1 agrees at 10 bases. The CDR3 runs to 16 residues. Per germline, CDR1 SGDLS and CDR2 YYNGEE. V was pared by 0 bases and J by 6 bases, with 8 bases of the junction left unmatched. The DNA for the CDR3 is TGTGCCAGCAGCGTAGCTTGGACAGGGGGTGCGCATGGCTACACCTTC. Its protein is CASSVAWTGGAHGYTF.

This rearrangement joins TRBV29-1 to TRBJ1-1; D not certain. The germline V gene has CDR1 SQVTM and CDR2 ANQGSEA. Trimming pared 5 bases from V and 0 bases from J, leaving 7 bases between. CDR3 length equals 12 residues. CDR3 nucleotides: TGCAGCGTTCACAAAATGAACACTGAAGCTTTCTTT. It yields the protein CSVHKMNTEAFF.

The chain couples TRBV15 to TRBJ2-5, with D unresolved. This CDR3 is 16 amino acids long. V was pared by 1 base and J by 2 bases, with 14 bases between. Looked up from germline, CDR1 is LNHNV and CDR2 is YYDKDF (reference sequence). CDR3 nucleotide sequence: TGTGCCACCAGCAGAGCTCGGACGGATAGTCAAGAGACCCAGTACTTC. Its translation is CATSRARTDSQETQYF.

This chain links TRBV4-1 with TRBJ2-7, with a possible D match to TRBD1 (6 bases). The CDR3 totals 14 residues. Trimming stripped 6 bases from V and 2 bases from J, with 14 bases between. The V gene's germline CDR1 is MGHRA and CDR2 YSYEKL. The CDR3, as DNA: TGCGCCAGCAGTCACCCAGGGGTCCCCTACGAGCAGTACTTC. This gives the protein CASSHPGVPYEQYF.

The J gene is TRBJ2-7, the V gene TRBV4-1; D is perhaps TRBD1 or TRBD2 (5 bases each). The V gene lost 0 bases and the J gene lost 6 bases, with 15 bases spanning the gap. Germline V gene sequence: CDR1 MGHRA, CDR2 YSYEKL. The length of the CDR3 is 15 residues. CDR3 sequence (DNA): TGCGCCAGCAGCCAAGAATGGCCGCCGGGGCGCGAGCAGTACGTC. Translated, it gives CASSQEWPPGREQYV.

The V gene is TRBV7-8, the J gene TRBJ2-5, with D possibly TRBD2 on 6 matching bases. V was clipped by 1 base and J by 5 bases, with 20 bases between them. The length of the CDR3 is 17 residues. The germline gives CDR1 SGHVS, CDR2 FQNEAQ. This CDR3 is CASSLESGTQGRETQYF. CDR3 coding DNA: TGTGCCAGCAGCTTAGAATCCGGGACGCAAGGGAGGGAGACCCAGTACTTC.

The V call is TRBV5-1, the J call TRBJ1-2; weak D call: TRBD1 (6 bases). Germline V CDR1 and CDR2: SGHRS, YFSETQ. The CDR3 sequence is 13 residues long. Between the trimmed V and J ends, which lost 0 bases and 6 bases, there was a span of 9 bases. CDR3 nucleotide sequence: TGCGCCAGCAGCTTGGTTGGGGGCAATGGCTACACCTTC. This sequence encodes CASSLVGGNGYTF.

A few counts support this clonotype. This chain connects TRBV15 to TRBJ2-2; D is unclear. Germline assignment: CDR1 LNHNV and CDR2 YYDKDF (reference sequence). V gave up 0 bases and J gave up 2 bases, with 10 bases separating them. The CDR3 loop spans 16 amino acids. CDR3 DNA: TGTGCCACCAGCAGAGATCTCCAGAGAAACACCGGGGAGCTGTTTTTT. This gives the protein CATSRDLQRNTGELFF. The variable domain in full, with the rest retrieved from reference TRBV15 and TRBJ2-2, is DAMVIQNPRYQVTQFGKPVTLSCSQTLNHNVMYWYQQKSSQAPKLLFHYYDKDFNNEADTPDNFQSRRPNTSFCFLDIRSPGLGDTAMYLCATSRDLQRNTGELFFGEGSRLTVL.

This sequence joins TRBV27 and TRBJ1-5; D is perhaps TRBD1 (5 bases). CDR3 length: 15 amino acids. Germline V gene lookup returns CDR1 MNHEY and CDR2 SMNVEV (reference sequence). The V gene lost 5 bases and the J gene lost 0 bases, with 11 bases spanning the gap. The CDR3 loop reads CASSKAGGSNQPQHF. DNA for the CDR3: TGTGCCAGCAGTAAGGCGGGGGGTAGCAATCAGCCCCAGCATTTT.

This clonotype came up many times. This rearrangement joins TRBV7-2 to TRBJ2-1; TRBD2 agrees at 10 bases. There are 15 residues in the CDR3. After removal of 5 bases from V and 4 bases from J, the junction contained 5 bases not matched to a gene. Germline values: CDR1 SGHTA, CDR2 FQGNSA. The CDR3 region has the DNA TGTGCCAGCAGCCTAGGACTAGCGGTTTACAATGAGCAGTTCTTC. Translation: CASSLGLAVYNEQFF.

The chain uses TRBV4-2 and TRBJ2-3, with 15 bases aligning to TRBD2. The CDR3 consists of 16 residues. V lost 0 bases, J lost 10 bases, and 5 bases stayed unmatched. Germline V gene sequence: CDR1 LGHNA, CDR2 YNFKEQ. The CDR3 bases are TGTGCCAGCAGCCAAGAAGGACTAGCGGGGGGGCAGGCGCAGTATTTT. This sequence encodes CASSQEGLAGGQAQYF.

J is TRBJ2-1 and V is TRBV7-8; D unclear. The CDR3 has 18 amino acids. Germline CDR1 and CDR2: SGHVS and FQNEAQ. Trimming removed 4 bases from V and 0 bases from J, with 19 bases in between. The CDR3 coding sequence is TGTGCCAGCAGCTCCCGGACCCAACACTCCAGCTCCTACAATGAGCAGTTCTTC. As protein: CASSSRTQHSSSYNEQFF.

The gene calls are TRBV19 and TRBJ2-7; TRBD1 is a possible D gene (6 bases). Trimming took off 4 bases at V and 0 bases at J, with 13 bases between the two ends. Germline CDR1 is LNHDA and CDR2 is SQIVND (reference sequence). The CDR3 contains 15 residues. CDR3 sequence (DNA): TGTGCCAGTAGTACCACCCTCAGGGGCTCCTACGAGCAGTACTTC. Translation gives CASSTTLRGSYEQYF.

DNA for the CDR3: TGCGCCAGCGGGGATGTGACAGATACGCAGTATTTT. This gives the protein CASGDVTDTQYF. This rearrangement joins TRBV10-2 to TRBJ2-3; D ambiguous. Between the trimmed V and J ends, which lost 8 bases and 3 bases, there was a span of 9 bases. The CDR3 contains 12 residues. Per the germline V gene, CDR1 is WSHSY and CDR2 is SAAADI.

The chain combines TRBV4-1 with TRBJ2-1, with D possibly TRBD1 on 7 matching bases. The V and J ends lost 1 base and 5 bases respectively, with 15 bases between them. The CDR3 is 16 residues long. Germline assignment: CDR1 MGHRA and CDR2 YSYEKL. The CDR3 coding sequence is TGCGCCAGCAGCCAAGGGCGGGACAGCCTCGACAATGAGCAGTTCTTC. Its translation is CASSQGRDSLDNEQFF.

This clonotype has ten or more counts. The chain uses TRBV4-1 and TRBJ2-1, with 12 bases that match TRBD2. CDR3 size: 16 residues. Germline-derived CDR1 and CDR2 are MGHRA and YSYEKL. The V and J ends lost 6 bases and 10 bases, in that order; junction bases with no gene match: 13. In nucleotides, the CDR3 is TGCGCCAGCAGGCCTCTGACTAGCGGGGGCATCAAGGAGCAGTTCTTC. The encoded protein is CASRPLTSGGIKEQFF.

The CDR3 bases are TGCGCCAGCAGCCAAGAGGGGGGTGCAGATACGCAGTATTTT. This translates into CASSQEGGADTQYF. The chain recombines TRBV4-3 with TRBJ2-3; the D gene is possibly TRBD2 (6 bases). CDR3 length equals 14 residues. CDR1 and CDR2 (germline): LGHNA, YSLEER. Trimming pared 0 bases from V and 4 bases from J, leaving 8 bases between.

In this sample, this clonotype turned up many times. V usage is TRBV27 and J usage is TRBJ2-1, with 10 bases matching TRBD1. V gave up 4 bases and J gave up 9 bases; unmatched junction bases: 9. CDR3 length equals 15 residues. From germline, CDR1 is MNHEY and CDR2 SMNVEV (reference sequence). This CDR3 is CASSSTGTGAVEQFF. In nucleotides, the CDR3 is TGTGCCAGCAGTTCGACCGGGACAGGGGCGGTTGAGCAGTTCTTC.

In its sample, this clonotype was seen many times. The chain recombines TRBV5-6 with TRBJ2-3; 9 bases map to TRBD2. Unmatched junction bases numbered 1, after V lost 4 bases and J lost 1 base. Germline V gene sequence: CDR1 SGHDT, CDR2 YYEEEE. There are 14 residues in the CDR3. The DNA for the CDR3 is TGTGCCAGCAGCCGCGGGGGGGGCACAGATACGCAGTATTTT. Translation gives CASSRGGGTDTQYF.

The table lists this clonotype with many counts. The chain combines TRBV24-1 with TRBJ2-7, with D uncertain. The germline V gene encodes CDR1 KGHDR and CDR2 SFDVKD. This CDR3 is 12 amino acids long. Trimming pared 3 bases from V and 6 bases from J, leaving 8 bases between. The CDR3 coding sequence is TGTGCCACCAGTGATAACGGCAGCGAGCAGTACTTC. It translates to CATSDNGSEQYF.

CDR3 sequence reads: CASSPDRPTEAFF. CDR3 DNA sequence: TGTGCCAGCAGCCCAGATCGTCCCACTGAAGCTTTCTTT. The chain carries TRBV12-3 or TRBV12-4 and TRBJ1-1; D is ambiguous. This CDR3 has 13 residues. Trimming left V 6 bases short and J 4 bases short, with 12 bases between.

This clonotype was counted between two and nine times. The chain joins TRBV5-1 to TRBJ2-3; D tentatively reads TRBD1 or TRBD2 (6 bases each). The CDR3 has 15 residues. The V end was cut by 0 bases, the J end by 5 bases, with 13 bases between. CDR1 SGHRS and CDR2 YFSETQ come from the germline V gene. CDR3 loop: CASSLVTGAGDTQYF. The CDR3 DNA reads TGCGCCAGCAGCTTGGTGACGGGGGCGGGAGATACGCAGTATTTT.

This clonotype came up a few times. The V call is TRBV11-2, the J call TRBJ1-5; D is possibly TRBD1 (5 bases). CDR1 and CDR2 from the germline V gene are SGHAT and FQNNGV. V was cut by 5 bases and J by 6 bases, with 14 bases left in between. The CDR3 sequence is 14 residues long. This CDR3 is CASSRGPYSQPQHF. In nucleotides, the CDR3 is TGTGCCAGCAGCAGGGGACCGTATAGTCAGCCCCAGCATTTT.